A single sample is the source of the 7 T cell receptor beta chains below, sequenced in a study of early T cells in non-severe SARS-CoV-2 infection. TCRdb used MiXCR to reprocess the 5' RACE reads, holding one entry per CDR3 protein. The data hold 40,000 to 45,000 distinct CDR3 sequences, with about 6.5% observed a single time. The sample was whole blood, taken at baseline. These receptors were collected from an adult who was a healthcare worker with PCR-confirmed SARS-CoV-2 infection or an uninfected control (not recorded which).

V and J are TRBV5-1 and TRBJ2-7; no clear D. Germline-derived CDR1 and CDR2 are SGHRS and YFSETQ. V lost 4 bases, J lost 2 bases, and 10 bases lay in between. The CDR3 has 13 residues. CDR3 region: CASSGILTYEQYF. DNA of the CDR3: TGCGCCAGCAGCGGGATCCTCACCTACGAGCAGTACTTC.

This clonotype was seen many times. The rearrangement links TRBV6-7 to TRBJ1-5; D is uncertain. TRBV6-7 has ORF status, its function being uncertain. The CDR3 is made up of 15 amino acids. With 1 base removed from V and 2 bases from J, the gap between germline ends came to 9 bases. CDR3 DNA sequence: TGTGCCAGCAGTTACTGGGTAAGGGGCAATCAGCCCCAGCATTTT. Encoded protein: CASSYWVRGNQPQHF.

This clonotype was recorded a few times. V is TRBV15 and J is TRBJ2-1; 7 positions agree with TRBD1. This CDR3 contains 16 residues. After removal of 0 bases from V and 7 bases from J, the junction contained 9 bases not matched to a gene. Per the germline V gene, CDR1 is LNHNV and CDR2 is YYDKDF (reference sequence). The CDR3: CATSREGSRQGNEQFF. The CDR3 nucleotides read TGTGCCACCAGCAGAGAGGGGAGCCGACAGGGTAATGAGCAGTTCTTC.

This sequence joins TRBV5-4 and TRBJ2-7; no definite D call. V lost 1 base to trimming and J lost 6 bases, with 14 bases between them. CDR1 and CDR2 from the germline V gene are SGHNT and YYREEE (reference sequence). The CDR3 length is 14 residues. CDR3 in amino acids: CASSLRTRTPEQYF. CDR3 in DNA: TGTGCCAGCAGCTTGAGGACGAGAACCCCCGAGCAGTACTTC.

This clonotype has just a few counts. V is TRBV4-1 and J is TRBJ2-3; weak D call: TRBD2 (6 bases). The V and J ends lost 0 bases and 3 bases respectively, with 13 bases between them. This CDR3 contains 16 residues. Germline V CDR1 and CDR2: MGHRA, YSYEKL. The CDR3 nucleotides read TGCGCCAGCAGCCAAGATCATGCTAGCGAGACAGATACGCAGTATTTT. It codes for CASSQDHASETDTQYF.

This clonotype has ten or more counts. The chain links TRBV7-3 to TRBJ2-1; no reliable D call. Germline V lookup: CDR1 SGHTA, CDR2 FQGTGA. This CDR3 is 13 amino acids long. The ends were cut back, 4 bases at V and 4 bases at J, with 8 bases in the middle. The CDR3 DNA reads as TGTGCCAGCAGCTCCGACCCTTACAATGAGCAGTTCTTC. Its protein is CASSSDPYNEQFF. The full variable domain, rest sourced from reference TRBV7-3 and TRBJ2-1, is GAGVSQTPSNKVTEKGKYVELRCDPISGHTALYWYRQSLGQGPEFLIYFQGTGAADDSGLPNDRFFAVRPEGSVSTLKIQRTERGDSAVYLCASSSDPYNEQFFGPGTRLTVL.

This clonotype has a count of ten or more. The J gene is TRBJ1-5, the V gene TRBV27; D perhaps matches TRBD1 (6 bases). Germline V CDR1 and CDR2: MNHEY, SMNVEV (reference sequence). The CDR3 has 16 amino acids. Trimming pared 5 bases from V and 3 bases from J, leaving 17 bases between. The CDR3 DNA sequence: TGTGCCAGCAGTCCACCAGGGGCGGTTGACAATCAGCCCCAGCATTTT. It encodes CASSPPGAVDNQPQHF.